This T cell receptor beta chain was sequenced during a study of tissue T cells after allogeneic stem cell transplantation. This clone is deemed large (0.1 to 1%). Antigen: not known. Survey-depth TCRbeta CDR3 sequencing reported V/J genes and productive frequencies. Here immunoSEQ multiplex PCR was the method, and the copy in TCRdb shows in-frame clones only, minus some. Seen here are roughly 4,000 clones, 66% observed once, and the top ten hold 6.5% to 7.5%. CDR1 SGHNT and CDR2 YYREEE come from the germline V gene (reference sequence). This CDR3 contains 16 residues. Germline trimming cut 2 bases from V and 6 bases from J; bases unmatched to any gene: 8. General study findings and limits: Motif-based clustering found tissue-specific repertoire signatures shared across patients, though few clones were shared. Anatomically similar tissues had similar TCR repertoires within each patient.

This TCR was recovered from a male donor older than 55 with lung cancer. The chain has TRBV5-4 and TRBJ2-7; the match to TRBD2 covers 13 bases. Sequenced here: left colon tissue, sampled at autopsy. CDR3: CASSLSGLAGAREQYF. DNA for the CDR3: TGTGCCAGCAGCTTATCCGGACTAGCGGGAGCTCGCGAGCAGTACTTC.